This T cell receptor beta chain was documented in a study of blood T cells in healthy people across ages (dated by TCRdb to 2014 to 2015). Turning to the overall study: In model experiments, template switching captured roughly one uniquely barcoded TCR beta cDNA molecule for every two T cells. To track age-related changes in TCR beta repertoire diversity, the study relied on deep sequencing normalized with unique cDNA molecular identifiers. Donors were grouped into four age groups: young (average approximately 16 years), middle-aged (around 39), aged (around 60) and long-lived (approximately 78). To avoid experimental bias, donors of different ages were distributed randomly across sequencing lanes. The study analyzed two additional independent replicas of 1 million unique cDNA reads from the same blood draw for two donors, one aged 18 to 29 and one aged 80 or older. The research as a whole found: The CMV infection status of donors was not known, potentially confounding age-related changes in expanded clonotypes. Compared with the aged group, the long-lived group had more naive CD4+ T cells, fewer expanded clones and increased TCR diversity, a pattern suggesting age selection. As age increased, observed TCR beta diversity per million T cells dropped in a roughly linear way, and a significant reduction was already evident by age approximately 40. Estimates of total diversity from one million sequenced T cells were regarded as lower bounds and underestimates. A strong correlation was found between observed TCR beta diversity and the percentage of naive T cells measured by flow cytometry. Conclusive comparison of naive and antigen-experienced compartments was prevented by the profiling of bulk unsorted PBMCs.

Systemically healthy Caucasian individuals from Russia, 39 in total and aged 6 to 90 years, were included as donors. Around 9.8 milliliters of peripheral blood were collected from each donor into EDTA-treated Vacutainer tubes. PBMCs were isolated by Ficoll-Paque density-gradient centrifugation, with at least 7 million obtained per sample. Total RNA, at least 5.5 micrograms per sample, was extracted from PBMCs with Trizol reagent. The percentages of naive CD45RAhigh/CD27high T cells were determined by flow cytometry on a PBMC aliquot from every donor. This clonotype was found many times. Its cognate antigen has yet to be identified. The record has no base qualities; no much larger clone is one base away. The germline V and J ends show losses of 5 bases and 3 bases respectively, and no gene match explains 12 bases of the junction. The cysteine opens and the phenylalanine closes a CDR3 of 16 amino acids. The entry retains the CDR3 DNA only, 48 bases that are in frame from base 1. Based on the germline V gene (reference sequence), the CDR1 and CDR2 sequences are SEHNR and FQNEAQ.

Libraries came from 5' RACE. These reads were obtained on an Illumina HiSeq 2500. A second PCR of about 6 to 12 cycles was performed with a sample-barcoded 5' primer and a J-beta primer mix. Each TCR beta cDNA molecule received a unique molecular identifier from a template-switch 5' adaptor carrying 12 random nucleotides. At least 3 million CDR3-containing paired-end reads were obtained from each sample. First-strand cDNA was synthesized from all RNA with the Mint cDNA synthesis kit, primed by a TRBC-specific oligonucleotide. Following uracil-DNA glycosylase treatment, a first 18-cycle PCR with universal primers M1SS and BC2_uni_R was performed on all cDNA. Regarding the original processing steps: Each sample was normalized by randomly selecting 1 million high-quality reads, each carrying a distinct molecular identifier. Reads with shared molecular identifiers were discarded instead of being binned into consensus sequences. MiTCR, set to a Q25 quality threshold and the strictest error-elimination algorithm, was used for CDR3 identification, clonotype clustering and error correction. Lower-bound total TCR beta diversity was estimated with a nonparametric unseen species model using Euler transformation. The public reads were quality trimmed at Q25 with fastp and then assembled into clones with MiXCR by TCRdb, keeping productive beta chains. Records with the same CDR3 protein are collapsed into one entry carrying the most frequent genes and DNA. These V and J calls originate from TCRdb's pipeline instead of the authors' own analysis. Here the sample has 600,000 or so distinct CDR3 sequences; about 30% occur a single time. 15% to 18% of the sample is held by the ten biggest clonotypes.

The sequencing sample was made of blood. The TCR originated in a woman aged 80 or over in good health. The sequence is built from TRBV7-9 and TRBJ2-7; TRBD2 aligns with 8 central bases. In nucleotides, the sequence is TGTGCCAGCAGCACGGGGGCGGGGGGCGCTAACTACGAGCAGTACTTC. This yields the protein CASSTGAGGANYEQYF.